Sequencing of this T cell receptor (beta chain) was carried out in a study of blood T cell repertoires in COVID-19. Background on the study: Acute and convalescent COVID-19 specimens originated in the United States, Italy and Spain. PBMCs, B-cell-depleted T cells, or T cells were the source of the cDNA or gDNA that made up the material.

This clone was seen just once. The CDR3 sequence is 15 residues long. The V end lost 4 bases, the J end lost 2 bases, and 16 bases lay between the germline ends. From germline, CDR1 is SGDLS and CDR2 YYNGEE. Repertoires were generated with immunoSEQ multiplex PCR, while TCRdb's copy carries only in-frame clones and drops some. The data hold under 500,000 clones, with around 90% observed a single time. All enrollees were roughly 18 to 95 years old and from 25 or so US areas. Cohort placement rested on clinical history that participants reported themselves. The chain couples TRBV9 to TRBJ2-7; D unresolved. This sequence was found in a woman aged 18-29 years with acute COVID-19. The source material was PBMCs or T cells enriched from blood (not recorded which). Written as DNA, the CDR3 is TGTGCCAGCAGCCCAAGGCCCGACGCGGCCTACGAGCAGTACTTC. Amino acid sequence: CASSPRPDAAYEQYF.